This T cell receptor beta chain was identified during a study of breast tumors, draining lymph nodes, adjacent tissues. Study outcomes and limitations: Tumors had less TCR diversity than lymph nodes, more than nontumor tissue. The lymph node origin of tumor T cells was framed as consistent with a hypothesis, not demonstrated. Data fit most tumor T cells coming from lymph node, expanding in tumor.

TCRdb re-analysed the multiplex PCR reads in MiXCR, keeping a single row per CDR3 protein. This sample yields over 150,000 distinct CDR3 sequences, of which about 33% are seen a single time; around 4.5% belongs to the top ten. Axillary draining lymph nodes of breast cancer patients supplied the node samples. V dropped 5 bases and J dropped 5; count of bases not matched to a gene: 2. Germline values: CDR1 SGHTA, CDR2 FQGTGA. The CDR3 spans 13 residues. Note on this clonotype: Its antigen is as yet unknown.

This sequence joins TRBV7-3 and TRBJ2-5, with 10 bases matching TRBD2. The receptor comes from a female donor with breast cancer. Some clones in this sample may be carry-over from other donors' samples. The sequenced material came from axillary lymph node tissue. The CDR3 sequence is CASSLGLAETQYF. The CDR3 DNA follows: TGTGCCAGCAGCCTGGGACTAGCGGAGACCCAGTACTTC.